Listed below are T cell receptor beta chains from one sample, sequenced in a study of blood T cell repertoires in COVID-19. Repertoires were generated with immunoSEQ multiplex PCR, while TCRdb's copy carries only in-frame clones and drops some. The sample includes around 140,000 clones, about 89% of them seen just once. What was sequenced was peripheral blood. Receptor source: a man aged 50-60 years with active COVID-19. The CDR3 runs from the conserved cysteine through the conserved F or W. Fields, in order: V gene, D gene, clone size, J gene, CDR3 protein, CDR3 DNA. A D gene is named only where the DNA matches it firmly. A row's size may be missing; if present it is once, few, many or a size class.

v_call: TRBV2; d_call: -; clone_size: -; j_call: TRBJ1-2; cdr3_aa: CASEKEAGINYGYTF; cdr3_nt: TGTGCCAGTGAAAAAGAGGCAGGGATTAACTATGGCTACACCTTC
v_call: TRBV4-2; d_call: TRBD1; clone_size: few; j_call: TRBJ1-4; cdr3_aa: CASSQVQGEGEKLFF; cdr3_nt: TGTGCCAGCAGCCAGGTACAGGGGGAGGGTGAAAAACTGTTTTTT
v_call: TRBV5-3; d_call: -; clone_size: -; j_call: TRBJ2-5; cdr3_aa: CARSYPGGQQETQYF; cdr3_nt: TGTGCCAGAAGCTACCCTGGGGGCCAGCAAGAGACCCAGTACTTC
v_call: TRBV7-8; d_call: -; clone_size: -; j_call: TRBJ1-1; cdr3_aa: CASSLVGGGVSTEAFF; cdr3_nt: TGTGCCAGCAGCTTAGTAGGCGGAGGGGTAAGCACTGAAGCTTTCTTT
v_call: TRBV14; d_call: -; clone_size: -; j_call: TRBJ2-3; cdr3_aa: CASSLGQRYTDTQYF; cdr3_nt: TGTGCCAGCAGCCTTGGACAGAGATACACAGATACGCAGTATTTT
v_call: TRBV9; d_call: -; clone_size: -; j_call: TRBJ2-1; cdr3_aa: CASSLYRAGVNEQFF; cdr3_nt: TGTGCCAGCAGCCTTTACAGGGCAGGCGTCAATGAGCAGTTCTTC
v_call: TRBV4-3; d_call: TRBD2; clone_size: -; j_call: TRBJ2-3; cdr3_aa: CASSRPPAGRLYTQYF; cdr3_nt: TGCGCCAGCAGCCGGCCACCAGCGGGGAGACTTTATACGCAGTATTTT
v_call: TRBV19; d_call: -; clone_size: once; j_call: TRBJ1-6; cdr3_aa: CASSIEQGINSPLHF; cdr3_nt: TGTGCCAGTAGTATAGAACAGGGTATAAATTCACCCCTCCACTTT
v_call: TRBV19; d_call: TRBD2; clone_size: -; j_call: TRBJ2-3; cdr3_aa: CASRGGGAHTQYF; cdr3_nt: TGTGCCAGTCGTGGCGGGGGGGCGCATACGCAGTATTTT
v_call: TRBV5-6; d_call: TRBD2; clone_size: once; j_call: TRBJ2-5; cdr3_aa: CASSLPGLAGGNQETQYF; cdr3_nt: TGTGCCAGCAGCTTGCCCGGACTAGCGGGGGGAAACCAAGAGACCCAGTACTTC
v_call: TRBV5-1; d_call: -; clone_size: -; j_call: TRBJ2-7; cdr3_aa: CASSYRMEGSYEQYF; cdr3_nt: TGCGCCAGCAGCTACCGGATGGAGGGGTCCTACGAGCAGTACTTC
v_call: TRBV12-3/TRBV12-4; d_call: -; clone_size: -; j_call: TRBJ2-7; cdr3_aa: CASSFRLLYEQYF; cdr3_nt: TGTGCCAGCAGTTTTAGACTCCTCTACGAGCAGTACTTC
v_call: TRBV7-8; d_call: -; clone_size: -; j_call: TRBJ2-7; cdr3_aa: CASSLTGGGQYEQYF; cdr3_nt: TGTGCCAGCAGCTTAACCGGTGGCGGCCAATACGAGCAGTACTTC
v_call: TRBV25-1; d_call: -; clone_size: few; j_call: TRBJ2-7; cdr3_aa: CASRSGYEQYF; cdr3_nt: TGTGCCAGCAGGAGCGGTTACGAGCAGTACTTC
v_call: TRBV5-1; d_call: -; clone_size: -; j_call: TRBJ2-7; cdr3_aa: CASSLSSEANQYF; cdr3_nt: TGCGCCAGCAGCTTATCATCAGAGGCCAATCAGTACTTC
v_call: TRBV9; d_call: TRBD2; clone_size: -; j_call: TRBJ2-4; cdr3_aa: CASSPTGGAKNIQYF; cdr3_nt: TGTGCCAGCAGTCCGACGGGGGGAGCCAAAAACATTCAGTACTTC
v_call: TRBV5-5; d_call: -; clone_size: -; j_call: TRBJ1-5; cdr3_aa: CASSLETGNQPQHF; cdr3_nt: TGTGCCAGCAGCTTGGAAACAGGGAATCAGCCCCAGCATTTT
v_call: TRBV2; d_call: TRBD1; clone_size: -; j_call: TRBJ2-2; cdr3_aa: CASSPRTGDTGELFF; cdr3_nt: TGTGCCAGCAGCCCTCGCACAGGGGACACCGGGGAGCTGTTTTTT
v_call: TRBV12-3/TRBV12-4; d_call: TRBD1; clone_size: once; j_call: TRBJ1-2; cdr3_aa: CASRQGPSYGYTF; cdr3_nt: TGTGCCAGCCGACAGGGACCCAGCTATGGCTACACCTTC
v_call: TRBV30; d_call: -; clone_size: -; j_call: TRBJ1-6; cdr3_aa: CAWSVQGIDYSPLHF; cdr3_nt: TGTGCCTGGAGTGTCCAGGGCATTGATTATTCACCCCTCCACTTT
v_call: TRBV11-2; d_call: TRBD1; clone_size: -; j_call: TRBJ2-7; cdr3_aa: CASSTLTGASSYEQYF; cdr3_nt: TGTGCCAGCAGCACACTAACAGGGGCTTCATCCTACGAGCAGTACTTC
v_call: TRBV7-2; d_call: -; clone_size: -; j_call: TRBJ1-4; cdr3_aa: CASSLEGTRANEKLFF; cdr3_nt: TGTGCCAGCAGCTTAGAGGGCACTAGGGCTAATGAAAAACTGTTTTTT
v_call: TRBV18; d_call: -; clone_size: -; j_call: TRBJ1-1; cdr3_aa: CASSRGGPNEAFF; cdr3_nt: TGTGCCAGCTCACGGGGGGGACCAAACGAAGCTTTCTTT
v_call: TRBV5-6; d_call: TRBD1; clone_size: -; j_call: TRBJ1-1; cdr3_aa: CASRYTDRVVTEAFF; cdr3_nt: TGTGCCAGCAGGTATACAGACAGGGTGGTCACTGAAGCTTTCTTT
v_call: TRBV6-5; d_call: -; clone_size: -; j_call: TRBJ1-2; cdr3_aa: CASSSRGSGYTF; cdr3_nt: TGTGCCAGCAGCTCACGGGGGAGTGGCTACACCTTC
v_call: TRBV6-1; d_call: -; clone_size: -; j_call: TRBJ2-7; cdr3_aa: CASSETPRRGASSEQYF; cdr3_nt: TGTGCCAGCAGTGAAACCCCACGCCGGGGGGCGTCTTCCGAGCAGTACTTC
v_call: TRBV12-5; d_call: -; clone_size: -; j_call: TRBJ2-1; cdr3_aa: CASGLSRLNEQFF; cdr3_nt: TGTGCTAGTGGTTTGAGCAGGCTGAATGAGCAGTTCTTC
v_call: TRBV10-1; d_call: TRBD1; clone_size: once; j_call: TRBJ2-7; cdr3_aa: CATPPGQTTSHYEQYF; cdr3_nt: TGCGCCACCCCCCCGGGACAGACAACCTCGCACTACGAGCAGTACTTC
v_call: TRBV27; d_call: -; clone_size: once; j_call: TRBJ2-1; cdr3_aa: CASSLQDSYNEQFF; cdr3_nt: TGTGCCAGCAGTTTGCAGGACTCCTACAATGAGCAGTTCTTC
v_call: TRBV14; d_call: -; clone_size: -; j_call: TRBJ2-2; cdr3_aa: CASSHGASTGRTGELFF; cdr3_nt: TGTGCCAGCAGCCACGGGGCTTCGACAGGGAGGACCGGGGAGCTGTTTTTT
v_call: TRBV12-3/TRBV12-4; d_call: -; clone_size: -; j_call: TRBJ2-1; cdr3_aa: CASSLGQGGEQFF; cdr3_nt: TGTGCCAGCAGTTTAGGACAGGGAGGTGAGCAGTTCTTC
v_call: TRBV30; d_call: -; clone_size: -; j_call: TRBJ2-5; cdr3_aa: CAWSASGTVTRGQYF; cdr3_nt: TGTGCCTGGAGTGCCTCCGGGACGGTGACCCGGGGGCAGTACTTC
v_call: TRBV13; d_call: TRBD1; clone_size: -; j_call: TRBJ2-7; cdr3_aa: CASSPHTGDYEQYF; cdr3_nt: TGTGCCAGCAGCCCCCACACAGGGGACTACGAGCAGTACTTC
v_call: TRBV5-4; d_call: -; clone_size: -; j_call: TRBJ2-3; cdr3_aa: CASSLKIGGASTDTQYF; cdr3_nt: TGTGCCAGCAGCTTGAAGATTGGGGGGGCTAGCACAGATACGCAGTATTTT
v_call: TRBV11-1; d_call: -; clone_size: -; j_call: TRBJ2-5; cdr3_aa: CASSTRQAQETQYF; cdr3_nt: TGTGCCAGCAGCACACGACAGGCGCAAGAGACCCAGTACTTC
v_call: TRBV29-1; d_call: -; clone_size: -; j_call: TRBJ1-2; cdr3_aa: CSVTQGSYGYTF; cdr3_nt: TGCAGCGTTACACAGGGAAGCTATGGCTACACCTTC
v_call: TRBV5-1; d_call: -; clone_size: -; j_call: TRBJ1-3; cdr3_aa: CASSHGVDRYTIYF; cdr3_nt: TGCGCCAGCAGCCACGGGGTAGATCGGTACACCATATATTTT
v_call: TRBV11-2; d_call: -; clone_size: -; j_call: TRBJ1-5; cdr3_aa: CASSLDRRQPQHF; cdr3_nt: TGTGCCAGCAGCTTAGACCGGCGGCAGCCCCAGCATTTT
v_call: TRBV18; d_call: -; clone_size: -; j_call: TRBJ2-1; cdr3_aa: CASSPAVNEQFF; cdr3_nt: TGTGCCAGCTCACCGGCAGTCAATGAGCAGTTCTTC
v_call: TRBV5-1; d_call: -; clone_size: -; j_call: TRBJ1-4; cdr3_aa: CASSLGQGASKKLFF; cdr3_nt: TGCGCCAGCAGCTTGGGGCAGGGCGCTTCGAAAAAACTGTTTTTT
v_call: TRBV15; d_call: -; clone_size: few; j_call: TRBJ1-6; cdr3_aa: CATSRIQGSNSPLHF; cdr3_nt: TGTGCCACCAGCAGAATACAGGGATCAAATTCACCCCTCCACTTT
v_call: TRBV7-2; d_call: -; clone_size: few; j_call: TRBJ1-5; cdr3_aa: CASSSGWGQPQHF; cdr3_nt: TGTGCCAGCAGCTCCGGGTGGGGCCAGCCCCAGCATTTT
v_call: TRBV7-9; d_call: -; clone_size: -; j_call: TRBJ2-7; cdr3_aa: CASSLGQGGTYEQYF; cdr3_nt: TGTGCCAGCAGCTTAGGGCAGGGGGGTACCTACGAGCAGTACTTC
v_call: TRBV27; d_call: -; clone_size: once; j_call: TRBJ1-6; cdr3_aa: CASRRSVSSYNSPLHF; cdr3_nt: TGTGCCAGCAGGAGATCGGTTAGCTCCTATAATTCACCCCTCCACTTT
v_call: TRBV21-1; d_call: -; clone_size: once; j_call: TRBJ2-2; cdr3_aa: CASDASGENTGELFF; cdr3_nt: TGTGCCAGCGACGCTAGCGGGGAGAACACCGGGGAGCTGTTTTTT
v_call: TRBV7-2; d_call: -; clone_size: -; j_call: TRBJ1-5; cdr3_aa: CASSPTLSNQPQHF; cdr3_nt: TGTGCCAGCAGCCCGACACTTAGCAATCAGCCCCAGCATTTT
v_call: TRBV6-5; d_call: -; clone_size: -; j_call: TRBJ2-7; cdr3_aa: CASSSQVGEQYF; cdr3_nt: TGTGCCAGCAGTTCACAGGTGGGGGAGCAGTACTTC
v_call: TRBV7-8; d_call: TRBD1; clone_size: -; j_call: TRBJ1-5; cdr3_aa: CASSLGPDRGLQPQHF; cdr3_nt: TGTGCCAGCAGCTTAGGGCCGGACAGGGGCCTTCAGCCCCAGCATTTT
v_call: TRBV19; d_call: TRBD1; clone_size: -; j_call: TRBJ2-1; cdr3_aa: CASSIDGTGWLGEQFF; cdr3_nt: TGTGCCAGTAGTATAGACGGGACAGGGTGGCTAGGGGAGCAGTTCTTC
v_call: TRBV7-2; d_call: -; clone_size: -; j_call: TRBJ2-5; cdr3_aa: CASSLGIGETQYF; cdr3_nt: TGTGCCAGCAGCTTAGGGATCGGGGAGACCCAGTACTTC
v_call: TRBV5-1; d_call: TRBD1; clone_size: -; j_call: TRBJ1-2; cdr3_aa: CASSAGQGGNYGYTF; cdr3_nt: TGCGCCAGCAGCGCCGGACAGGGAGGTAACTATGGCTACACCTTC
v_call: TRBV5-4; d_call: TRBD2; clone_size: -; j_call: TRBJ2-2; cdr3_aa: CASSPLAGGSNTGELFF; cdr3_nt: TGTGCCAGCAGCCCCCTAGCGGGGGGTTCGAACACCGGGGAGCTGTTTTTT
v_call: TRBV7-2; d_call: -; clone_size: once; j_call: TRBJ2-3; cdr3_aa: CASSSPGAVGDTQYF; cdr3_nt: TGTGCCAGCAGCTCACCAGGGGCTGTTGGTGATACGCAGTATTTT
v_call: TRBV19; d_call: -; clone_size: -; j_call: TRBJ1-2; cdr3_aa: CASSNMYYGYTF; cdr3_nt: TGTGCCAGTAGCAACATGTACTATGGCTACACCTTC
v_call: TRBV19; d_call: -; clone_size: -; j_call: TRBJ2-7; cdr3_aa: CASSIRWSSYEQYF; cdr3_nt: TGTGCCAGTAGTATTCGTTGGAGCTCCTACGAGCAGTACTTC
v_call: TRBV7-2; d_call: TRBD1; clone_size: -; j_call: TRBJ2-7; cdr3_aa: CASSRDSSYEQYF; cdr3_nt: TGTGCCAGCAGCCGGGACAGCTCCTACGAGCAGTACTTC
v_call: TRBV30; d_call: TRBD1; clone_size: -; j_call: TRBJ1-5; cdr3_aa: CAWGQGNQPQHF; cdr3_nt: TGTGCCTGGGGACAGGGCAATCAGCCCCAGCATTTT
v_call: TRBV7-3; d_call: -; clone_size: -; j_call: TRBJ2-3; cdr3_aa: CASSPRSGRGTDTQYF; cdr3_nt: TGTGCCAGCAGCCCACGTTCGGGCAGGGGTACAGATACGCAGTATTTT